This TCR beta chain was retrieved from a study of T-cell memory formation after mild COVID-19. Study findings and constraints: The main location of contracting CD4+ clones was CM and EM, and that of contracting CD8+ clones was EMRA.

Using constant-segment primers, 5'RACE produced TCR alpha and TCR beta cDNA libraries carrying sample barcodes and UMIs. TCRdb called the 5' RACE reads again in MiXCR, with one record for every CDR3 protein. The sample consists of around 340,000 distinct CDR3 sequences, roughly 20% of them appearing once. The CDR3 totals 14 residues. From germline, CDR1 is SGHKS and CDR2 YYEKEE (reference sequence). V dropped 3 bases and J dropped 3; count of bases not matched to a gene: 2. This clonotype showed up many times. Its antigen is undetermined. Input material: PBMCs or a T cell subset sorted from them (not recorded which). The clonotype originates from an adult woman who had mild COVID-19 (a few samples of this study predate the infection). Cell type and time point are not known. The chain employs TRBV5-5 and TRBJ2-7; 11 nucleotides match TRBD1. CDR3: CASSSGTGGYEQYF. CDR3 DNA sequence: TGTGCCAGCAGCTCCGGGACAGGGGGCTACGAGCAGTACTTC.